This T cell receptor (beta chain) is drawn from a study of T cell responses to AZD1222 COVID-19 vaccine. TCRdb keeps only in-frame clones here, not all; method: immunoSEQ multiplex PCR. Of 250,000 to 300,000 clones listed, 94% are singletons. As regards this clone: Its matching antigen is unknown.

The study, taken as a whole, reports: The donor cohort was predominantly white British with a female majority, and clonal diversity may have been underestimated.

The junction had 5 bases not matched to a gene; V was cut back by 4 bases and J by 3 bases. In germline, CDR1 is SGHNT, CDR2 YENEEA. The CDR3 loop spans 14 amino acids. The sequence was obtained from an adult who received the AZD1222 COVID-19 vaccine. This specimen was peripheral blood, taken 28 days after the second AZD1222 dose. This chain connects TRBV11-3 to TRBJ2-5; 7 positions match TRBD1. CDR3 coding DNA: TGTGCCAGCAGCTCCGGGACAGACAAAGAGACCCAGTACTTC. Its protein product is CASSSGTDKETQYF.